The T cell receptor (beta chain) described here comes from a study of control samples from healthy donors and cancer patients. Between the trimmed V and J ends, which lost 2 bases and 3 bases, there was a span of 1 base. Germline lookup yields CDR1 SGHTA and CDR2 FQGTGA. This CDR3 is built from 12 residues. Sequencing was performed with immunoSEQ multiplex PCR; in TCRdb, only in-frame clones are kept and a portion is missing. This sample has more than 95,000 clones; about 90% occur once, and the top ten carry 1.5% to 2%. Input material: blood. This receptor was obtained from a man between 18 and 29 years old in good health. The chain links TRBV7-3 to TRBJ2-2; D gene uncertain. The CDR3 protein is CASSLDTGELFF. CDR3 in DNA: TGTGCCAGCAGCTTAGACACCGGGGAGCTGTTTTTT.